The following is a T cell receptor beta chain sequence with its context. The source of the sample is a study of T cells in Graves' hyperthyroidism and ophthalmopathy. Germline CDR1 and CDR2: SNHLY and FYNNEI. Germline trimming cut 5 bases from V and 7 bases from J; bases unmatched to any gene: 11. The CDR3 contains 15 residues. Amplification targeted TCR beta CDR3 regions from RNA transcripts. First-round RT-PCR with HTBI primers amplified the TCR CDR3 region. In TCRdb, the multiplex PCR reads were re-called with MiXCR into one record per CDR3 protein. The profile covers about 680,000 distinct CDR3 sequences, with 35% appearing a single time and about a third taken by the ten largest.

The V call is TRBV2, the J call TRBJ1-2; TRBD1 agrees at 9 bases. The sequence was obtained from a woman in her forties with Graves' hyperthyroidism. Sequencing input: blood. The CDR3 loop is CASSSSLQGAIGYTF. CDR3 bases: TGTGCCAGCAGTTCAAGCCTACAGGGGGCGATTGGCTACACCTTC.